The 5 T cell receptor beta chains reported below all come from one sample, sequenced in a study of CD8 T cells in Susac syndrome. RNA, at about 0.5 to 1 ug, was reverse transcribed with random hexamers. Each CDR3 protein is one row after TCRdb ran MiXCR on the immunoSEQ multiplex PCR reads. The repertoire includes about 140,000 distinct CDR3 sequences, about 95% of them detected once, and over 0.095% sits in the top ten. The sample was CD4+ T cells from PBMCs. These receptors were obtained from a human donor with multiple sclerosis.

The rearrangement uses TRBV5-1 and TRBJ2-1; 10 bases fit TRBD2. V gave up 7 bases and J gave up 4 bases; unmatched junction bases: 8. From germline, CDR1 is SGHRS and CDR2 YFSETQ. The CDR3 consists of 15 residues. CDR3 loop: CASAAAGGQYNEQFF. Here the CDR3 DNA reads TGCGCCAGCGCGGCAGCGGGAGGGCAGTACAATGAGCAGTTCTTC.

This clonotype was counted a few times. This chain joins TRBV5-1 and TRBJ2-3; D is perhaps TRBD1 or TRBD2 (6 bases each). Trimming pared 0 bases from V and 0 bases from J, leaving 8 bases between. CDR1 and CDR2 from the germline V gene are SGHRS and YFSETQ. The CDR3 totals 15 residues. CDR3 region: CASSLAGASTDTQYF. CDR3 bases: TGCGCCAGCAGCTTGGCGGGGGCTAGCACAGATACGCAGTATTTT.

This sequence joins TRBV20-1 and TRBJ2-7, with D perhaps TRBD1 or TRBD2 (6 bases each). Germline V gene lookup returns CDR1 DFQATT and CDR2 SNEGSKA (reference sequence). The CDR3 is made up of 12 amino acids. Trimming took 2 bases from V and 6 from J, leaving 11 bases between them. The CDR3 sequence: CSARRGEIEQYF. In DNA, the CDR3 is TGCAGTGCTAGAAGGGGGGAAATCGAGCAGTACTTC.

This chain connects TRBV7-9 to TRBJ2-5, with D maybe TRBD2 (6 bases). Germline-derived CDR1 and CDR2 are SEHNR and FQNEAQ (reference sequence). V lost 4 bases, J lost 2 bases, and 14 bases lay in between. The CDR3 consists of 15 residues. The DNA of the CDR3 is TGTGCCAGCAGCTCGGCCTTAGCGGTGCAAGAGACCCAGTACTTC. As protein: CASSSALAVQETQYF.

The gene calls are TRBV20-1 and TRBJ2-7; TRBD1 aligns across 7 bases. V was pared by 5 bases and J by 6 bases, with 13 bases of the junction left unmatched. The germline V gene encodes CDR1 DFQATT and CDR2 SNEGSKA (reference sequence). There are 14 residues in the CDR3. CDR3 DNA: TGCAGTGCTGCCGACAGGGTTGGCGTGGGCGAGCAGTACTTC. Encoded protein: CSAADRVGVGEQYF.